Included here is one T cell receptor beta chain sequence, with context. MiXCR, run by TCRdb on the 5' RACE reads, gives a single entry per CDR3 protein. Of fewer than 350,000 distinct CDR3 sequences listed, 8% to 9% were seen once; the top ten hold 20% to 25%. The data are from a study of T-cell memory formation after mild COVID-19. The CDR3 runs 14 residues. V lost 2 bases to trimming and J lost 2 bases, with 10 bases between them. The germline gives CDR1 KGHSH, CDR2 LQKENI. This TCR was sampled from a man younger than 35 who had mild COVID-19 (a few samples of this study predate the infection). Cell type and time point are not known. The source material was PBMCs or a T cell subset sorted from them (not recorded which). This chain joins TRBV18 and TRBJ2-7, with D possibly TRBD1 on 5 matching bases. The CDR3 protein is CASSPWQGPYEQYF. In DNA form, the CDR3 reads TGTGCCAGCTCACCATGGCAGGGTCCCTACGAGCAGTACTTC.